The clone carrying this TCR beta chain was seen a few times. TCRdb reprocessed the 5' RACE reads via MiXCR and lists one record per CDR3 protein. There are approximately 71,000 distinct CDR3 sequences in the sample; around 12% occur only once, and roughly 2.5% lies in the top ten. The data belong to a study of early T cells in non-severe SARS-CoV-2 infection. Germline V gene lookup returns CDR1 SGDLS and CDR2 YYNGEE. With V trimmed by 4 bases and J by 2 bases, 8 bases remained unmatched. The CDR3 is 16 residues long. The source is an adult who was a healthcare worker with PCR-confirmed SARS-CoV-2 infection or an uninfected control (not recorded which). The source was whole blood, collected at baseline. V is TRBV9 and J is TRBJ2-1; 8 nucleotides agree with TRBD2. The CDR3 protein is CASSRLASMAYNEQFF. The CDR3, as DNA: TGTGCCAGCAGCCGACTAGCGTCCATGGCCTACAATGAGCAGTTCTTC.